This T cell receptor (beta chain) emerged from a study of T cell responses to AZD1222 COVID-19 vaccine. Trimming removed 2 bases from V and 0 bases from J; junction bases left unmatched: 9. The CDR3 totals 18 residues. Germline V gene data show CDR1 as MNHNS and CDR2 as SASEGT. Points on this clone: What it binds is unknown.

The repertoire was sequenced with immunoSEQ multiplex PCR; TCRdb's copy has only in-frame clones and lacks some. Among roughly 150,000 clones, under 95% were seen once, and the ten largest hold around 5%. Overall study findings and caveats: Clonal diversity was possibly underestimated, and white British individuals and females predominated among donors. Spike-specific TCR breadth and depth both grew after two AZD1222 doses. Repertoire sampling occurred only after the peak T cell response. The study identified only 6 or 7 AZD1222 recipients as seropositive at baseline.

This chain joins TRBV6-1 and TRBJ1-5; 8 nucleotides line up with TRBD1. This specimen was peripheral blood, taken on day 0 of AZD1222 vaccination. This TCR came from an adult in good health. CDR3 in DNA: TGTGCCAGCAGTGAATTAGGACAGGGCATGTATAGCAATCAGCCCCAGCATTTT. Translated, it gives CASSELGQGMYSNQPQHF.